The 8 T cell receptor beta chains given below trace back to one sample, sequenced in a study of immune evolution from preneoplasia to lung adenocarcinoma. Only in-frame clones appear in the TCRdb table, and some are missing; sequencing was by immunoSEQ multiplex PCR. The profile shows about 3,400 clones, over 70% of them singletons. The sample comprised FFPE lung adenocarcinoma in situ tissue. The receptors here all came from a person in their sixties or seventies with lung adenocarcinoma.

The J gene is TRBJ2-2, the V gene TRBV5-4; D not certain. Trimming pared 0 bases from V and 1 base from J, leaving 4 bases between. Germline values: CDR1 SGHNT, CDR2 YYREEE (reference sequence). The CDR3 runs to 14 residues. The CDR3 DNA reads TGTGCCAGCAGCTTGGTCGAGAACACCGGGGAGCTGTTTTTT. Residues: CASSLVENTGELFF.

CDR3 in amino acids: CASSQRTGGGGNTIYF. CDR3 sequence (DNA): TGCGCCAGCAGTCAAAGGACAGGGGGCGGTGGAAACACCATATATTTT. The chain is built from TRBV23-1 and TRBJ1-3, with TRBD1 matching 11 bases. TRBV23-1 is identified as an open reading frame with a role that is uncertain. Germline trimming cut 2 bases from V and 3 bases from J; bases unmatched to any gene: 3. CDR3 length equals 16 residues.

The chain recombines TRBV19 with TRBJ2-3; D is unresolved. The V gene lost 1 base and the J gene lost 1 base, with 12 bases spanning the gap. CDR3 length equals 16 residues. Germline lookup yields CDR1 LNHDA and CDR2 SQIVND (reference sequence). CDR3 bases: TGTGCCAGTAGTATAGGAGGTACCTCTCGCACAGATACGCAGTATTTT. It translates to CASSIGGTSRTDTQYF.

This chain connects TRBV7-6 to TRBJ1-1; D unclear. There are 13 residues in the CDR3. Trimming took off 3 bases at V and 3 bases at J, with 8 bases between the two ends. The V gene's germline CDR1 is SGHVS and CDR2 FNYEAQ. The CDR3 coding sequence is TGTGCCAGCAGCTTTCAAGAGGACACTGAAGCTTTCTTT. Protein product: CASSFQEDTEAFF.

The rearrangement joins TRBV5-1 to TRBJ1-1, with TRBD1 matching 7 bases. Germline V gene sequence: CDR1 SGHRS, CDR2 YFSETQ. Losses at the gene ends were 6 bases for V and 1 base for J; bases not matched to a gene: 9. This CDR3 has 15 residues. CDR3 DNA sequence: TGCGCCAGCACCCAGGGGGGGATCGGGAACACTGAAGCTTTCTTT. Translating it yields CASTQGGIGNTEAFF.

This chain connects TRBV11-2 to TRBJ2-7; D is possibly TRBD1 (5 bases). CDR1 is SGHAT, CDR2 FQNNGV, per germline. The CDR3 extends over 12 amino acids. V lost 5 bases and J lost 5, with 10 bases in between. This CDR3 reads CASSQGGNEQYF. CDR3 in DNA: TGTGCCAGCAGCCAGGGTGGGAACGAGCAGTACTTC.

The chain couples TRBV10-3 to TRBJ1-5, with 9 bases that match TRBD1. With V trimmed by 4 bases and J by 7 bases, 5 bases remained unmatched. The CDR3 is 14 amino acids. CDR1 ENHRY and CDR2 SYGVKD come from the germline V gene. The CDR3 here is CAISGGDRVQPQHF. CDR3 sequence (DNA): TGTGCCATCAGTGGGGGGGACAGGGTGCAGCCCCAGCATTTT.

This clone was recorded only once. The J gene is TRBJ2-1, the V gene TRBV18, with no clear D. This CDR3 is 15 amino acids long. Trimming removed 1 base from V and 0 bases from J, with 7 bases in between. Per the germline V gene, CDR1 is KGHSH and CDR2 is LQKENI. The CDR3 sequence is CASSPQESSYNEQFF. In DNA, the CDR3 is TGTGCCAGCTCACCACAGGAGAGCTCCTACAATGAGCAGTTCTTC.